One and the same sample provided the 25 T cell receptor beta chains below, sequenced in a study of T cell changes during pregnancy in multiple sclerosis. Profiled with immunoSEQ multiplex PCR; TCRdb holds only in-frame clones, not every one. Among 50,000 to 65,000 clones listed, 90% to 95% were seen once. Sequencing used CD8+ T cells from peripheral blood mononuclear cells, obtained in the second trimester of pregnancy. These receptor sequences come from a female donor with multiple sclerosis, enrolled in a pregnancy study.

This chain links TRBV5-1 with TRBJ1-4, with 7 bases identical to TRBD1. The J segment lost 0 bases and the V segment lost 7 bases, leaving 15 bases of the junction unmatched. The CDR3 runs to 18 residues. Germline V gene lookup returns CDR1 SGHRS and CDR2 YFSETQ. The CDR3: CASSEWYRGFSTNEKLFF. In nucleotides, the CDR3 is TGCGCCAGCTCGGAGTGGTACAGGGGATTCTCAACTAATGAAAAACTGTTTTTT.

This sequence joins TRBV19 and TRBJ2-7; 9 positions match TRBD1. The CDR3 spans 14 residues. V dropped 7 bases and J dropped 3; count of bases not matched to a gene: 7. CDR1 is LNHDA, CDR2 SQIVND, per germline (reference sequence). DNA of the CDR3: TGTGCCAGTACCCCAGGGACAGGGCTCTACGAGCAGTACTTC. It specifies CASTPGTGLYEQYF.

This CDR3 reads CASSLFTSYEQYF. CDR3 sequence (DNA): TGTGCCAGCAGTTTATTCACTAGCTACGAGCAGTACTTC. The V gene is TRBV28, the J gene TRBJ2-7; TRBD2 is a possible D gene (5 bases). This CDR3 has 13 amino acids. The V gene's germline CDR1 is MDHEN and CDR2 SYDVKM. Deletions cut 1 base from V and 3 bases from J, with 7 bases between.

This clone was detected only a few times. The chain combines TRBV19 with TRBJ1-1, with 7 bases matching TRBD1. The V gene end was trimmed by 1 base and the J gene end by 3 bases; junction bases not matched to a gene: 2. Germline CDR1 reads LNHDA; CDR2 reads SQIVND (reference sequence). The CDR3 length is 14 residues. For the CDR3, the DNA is TGTGCCAGTAGTATAGGACAGGGTGACACTGAAGCTTTCTTT. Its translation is CASSIGQGDTEAFF.

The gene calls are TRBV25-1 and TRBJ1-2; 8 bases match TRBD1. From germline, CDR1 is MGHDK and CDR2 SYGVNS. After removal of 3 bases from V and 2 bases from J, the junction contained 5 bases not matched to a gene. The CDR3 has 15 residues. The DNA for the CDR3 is TGTGCCAGCAGTGATTATCGGACAGGGAACTATGGCTACACCTTC. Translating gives CASSDYRTGNYGYTF.

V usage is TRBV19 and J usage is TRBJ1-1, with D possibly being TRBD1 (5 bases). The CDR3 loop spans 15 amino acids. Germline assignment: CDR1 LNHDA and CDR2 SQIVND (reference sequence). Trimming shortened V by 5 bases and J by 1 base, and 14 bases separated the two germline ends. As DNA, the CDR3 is TGTGCCAGTAGTCTAACGGGACTTACGAACACTGAAGCTTTCTTT. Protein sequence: CASSLTGLTNTEAFF.

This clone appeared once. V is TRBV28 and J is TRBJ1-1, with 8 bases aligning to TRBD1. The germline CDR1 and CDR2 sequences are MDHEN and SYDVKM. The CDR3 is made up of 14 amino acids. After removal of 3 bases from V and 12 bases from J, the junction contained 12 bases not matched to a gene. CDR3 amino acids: CASSFLAAGGATFF. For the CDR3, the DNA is TGTGCCAGCAGTTTTTTGGCGGCAGGGGGCGCAACTTTCTTT.

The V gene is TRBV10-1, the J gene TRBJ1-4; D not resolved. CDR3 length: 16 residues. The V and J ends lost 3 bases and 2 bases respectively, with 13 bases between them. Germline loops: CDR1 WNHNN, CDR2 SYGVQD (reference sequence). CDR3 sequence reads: CASSDSGVTTNEKLFF. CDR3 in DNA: TGCGCCAGCAGTGATTCCGGGGTGACGACTAATGAAAAACTGTTTTTT.

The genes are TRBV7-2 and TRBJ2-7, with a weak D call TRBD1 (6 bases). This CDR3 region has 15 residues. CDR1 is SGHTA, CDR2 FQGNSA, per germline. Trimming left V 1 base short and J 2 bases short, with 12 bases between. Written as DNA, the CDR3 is TGTGCCAGCAGCTTAGAAGGCAGGGGCCCCTACGAGCAGTACTTC. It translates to CASSLEGRGPYEQYF.

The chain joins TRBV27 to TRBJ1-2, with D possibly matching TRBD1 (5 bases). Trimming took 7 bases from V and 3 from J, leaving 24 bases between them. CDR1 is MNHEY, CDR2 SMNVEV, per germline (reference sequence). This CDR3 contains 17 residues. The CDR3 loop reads CASTSFSQGGLDYGYTF. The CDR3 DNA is TGTGCCAGCACCTCCTTCTCCCAGGGTGGTCTTGACTATGGCTACACCTTC.

The CDR3 region has the DNA TGTGCCAGTAGTACCACAGGGCACCAGCCCCAGCATTTT. Protein product: CASSTTGHQPQHF. The V gene is TRBV19, the J gene TRBJ1-5; perhaps TRBD1 as D (6 bases). Trimming shortened V by 4 bases and J by 7 bases, and 11 bases separated the two germline ends. This CDR3 comprises 13 residues. From germline, CDR1 is LNHDA and CDR2 SQIVND (reference sequence).

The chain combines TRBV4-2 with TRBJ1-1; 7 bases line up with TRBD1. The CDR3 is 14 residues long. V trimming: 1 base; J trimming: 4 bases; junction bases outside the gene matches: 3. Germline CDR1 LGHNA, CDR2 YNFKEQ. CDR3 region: CASSQVTGPTEAFF. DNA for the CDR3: TGTGCCAGCAGCCAAGTGACAGGGCCCACTGAAGCTTTCTTT.

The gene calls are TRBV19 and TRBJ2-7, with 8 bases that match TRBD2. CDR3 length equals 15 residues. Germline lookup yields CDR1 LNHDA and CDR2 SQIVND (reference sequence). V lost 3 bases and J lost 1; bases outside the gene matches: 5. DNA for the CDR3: TGTGCCAGTAGTATCTTCCGCGGGGGGTCCTACGAGCAGTACTTC. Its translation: CASSIFRGGSYEQYF.

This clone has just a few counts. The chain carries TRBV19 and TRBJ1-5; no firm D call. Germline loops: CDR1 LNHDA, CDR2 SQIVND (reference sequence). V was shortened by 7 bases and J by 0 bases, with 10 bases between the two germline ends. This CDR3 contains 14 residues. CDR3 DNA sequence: TGTGCCAGTAAGGAGGGATCTAGCAATCAGCCCCAGCATTTT. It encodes CASKEGSSNQPQHF.

The CDR3 sequence: CASSEGGVGEQYF. DNA for the CDR3: TGTGCCAGTTCCGAGGGAGGGGTTGGCGAGCAGTACTTC. The gene calls are TRBV9 and TRBJ2-7, with TRBD2 identical over 7 bases. From germline, CDR1 is SGDLS and CDR2 YYNGEE. The CDR3 totals 13 residues. The J segment lost 6 bases and the V segment lost 8 bases, leaving 11 bases of the junction unmatched. The variable domain in full, with the rest retrieved from reference TRBV9 and TRBJ2-7, is DSGVTQTPKHLITATGQRVTLRCSPRSGDLSVYWYQQSLDQGLQFLIQYYNGEERAKGNILERFSAQQFPDLHSELNLSSLELGDSALYFCASSEGGVGEQYFGPGTRLTVT.

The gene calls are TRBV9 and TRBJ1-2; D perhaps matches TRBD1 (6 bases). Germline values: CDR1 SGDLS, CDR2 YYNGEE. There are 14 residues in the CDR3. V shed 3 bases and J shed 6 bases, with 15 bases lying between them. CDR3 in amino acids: CASSGYTGMDGYTF. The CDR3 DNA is TGTGCCAGCAGCGGCTATACAGGGATGGATGGCTACACCTTC.

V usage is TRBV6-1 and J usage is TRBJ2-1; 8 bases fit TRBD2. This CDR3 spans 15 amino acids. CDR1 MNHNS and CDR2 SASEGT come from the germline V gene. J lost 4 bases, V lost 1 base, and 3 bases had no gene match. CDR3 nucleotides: TGTGCCAGCAGTGAAGGACTAGCGACATACAATGAGCAGTTCTTC. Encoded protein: CASSEGLATYNEQFF.

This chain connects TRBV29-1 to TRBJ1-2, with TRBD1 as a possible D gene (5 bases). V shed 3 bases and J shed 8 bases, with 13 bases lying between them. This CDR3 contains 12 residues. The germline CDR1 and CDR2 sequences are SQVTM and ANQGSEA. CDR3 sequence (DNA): TGCAGCGTTGAGGGCAGGGAGGGAGGCTACACCTTC. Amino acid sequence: CSVEGREGGYTF.

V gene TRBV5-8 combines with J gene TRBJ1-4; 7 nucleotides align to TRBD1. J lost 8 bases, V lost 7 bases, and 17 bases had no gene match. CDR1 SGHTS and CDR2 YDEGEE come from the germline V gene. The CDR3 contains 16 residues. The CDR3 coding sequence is TGTGCCAGCGGAGAGGGACAGTCCTTGTTTGGGGAAAAACTGTTTTTT. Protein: CASGEGQSLFGEKLFF.

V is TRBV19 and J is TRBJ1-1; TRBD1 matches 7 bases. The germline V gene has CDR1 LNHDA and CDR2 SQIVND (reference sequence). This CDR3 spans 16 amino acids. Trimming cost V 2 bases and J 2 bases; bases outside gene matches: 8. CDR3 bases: TGTGCCAGTAGTATAATTTGGCAGGGGGACAACACTGAAGCTTTCTTT. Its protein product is CASSIIWQGDNTEAFF.

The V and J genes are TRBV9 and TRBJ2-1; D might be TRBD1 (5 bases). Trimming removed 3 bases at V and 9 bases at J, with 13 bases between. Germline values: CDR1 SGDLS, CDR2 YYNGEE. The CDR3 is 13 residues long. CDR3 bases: TGTGCCAGCAGCGCCCCTTTGGGGCCTGAGCAGTTCTTC. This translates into CASSAPLGPEQFF.

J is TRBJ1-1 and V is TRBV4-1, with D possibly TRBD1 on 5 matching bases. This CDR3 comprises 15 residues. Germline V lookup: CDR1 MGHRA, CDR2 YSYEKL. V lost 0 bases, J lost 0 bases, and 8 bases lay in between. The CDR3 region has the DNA TGCGCCAGCAGCCAAGATAGGGGCCTGAACACTGAAGCTTTCTTT. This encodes CASSQDRGLNTEAFF.

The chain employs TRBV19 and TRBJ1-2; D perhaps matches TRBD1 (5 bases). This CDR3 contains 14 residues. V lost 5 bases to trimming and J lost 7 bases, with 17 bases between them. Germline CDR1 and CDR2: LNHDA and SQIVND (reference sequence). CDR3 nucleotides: TGTGCCAGTAGTCATACATCAGGGCTCTCTGGCTACACCTTC. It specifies CASSHTSGLSGYTF.

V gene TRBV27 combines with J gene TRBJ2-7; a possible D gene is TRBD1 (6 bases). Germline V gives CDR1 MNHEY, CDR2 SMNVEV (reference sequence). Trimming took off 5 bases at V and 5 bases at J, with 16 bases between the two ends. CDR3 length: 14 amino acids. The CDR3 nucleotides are TGTGCCAGCAGTCCGGCCTCCCGGACAGACGAGCAGTACTTC. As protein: CASSPASRTDEQYF.

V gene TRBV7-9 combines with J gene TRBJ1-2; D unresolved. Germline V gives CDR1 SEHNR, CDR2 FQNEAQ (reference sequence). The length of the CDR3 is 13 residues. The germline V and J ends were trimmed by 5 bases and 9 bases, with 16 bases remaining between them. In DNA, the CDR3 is TGTGCCAGCAGCCAAGACCTAGAGTATCGCTACACCTTC. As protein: CASSQDLEYRYTF. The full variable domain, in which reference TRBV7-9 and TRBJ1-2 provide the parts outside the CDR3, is DTGVSQNPRHKITKRGQNVTFRCDPISEHNRLYWYRQTLGQGPEFLTYFQNEAQLEKSRLLSDRFSAERPKGSFSTLEIQRTEQGDSAMYLCASSQDLEYRYTFGSGTRLTVV.